These T cell receptor beta chains were read from a single sample in a study of control samples from healthy donors and cancer patients. Using immunoSEQ multiplex PCR, the repertoire was profiled, and TCRdb retains in-frame clones only, with some absent. The table includes roughly 220,000 clones, roughly 94% detected once. Sequencing was carried out using blood. Every receptor here comes from a man between 50 and 59 years old in good health. The CDR3 runs from the conserved cysteine through the conserved F or W. Fields, in order: V gene, clone size, J gene, D gene, CDR3 protein, CDR3 DNA. D genes are given only for firm matches. Only part of the rows carry a size: once, few, many, or a class if the clone is expanded.

TRBV29-1	NA	TRBJ1-2	NA	CSVEENGYTF	TGCAGCGTTGAAGAAAACGGCTACACCTTC
TRBV6-5	NA	TRBJ1-2	TRBD1	CASSLDRVYGYTF	TGTGCCAGCAGTTTAGACAGGGTCTATGGCTACACCTTC
TRBV5-4	NA	TRBJ1-6	NA	CASSLDRRQGSPNSPLHF	TGTGCCAGCAGCTTGGATCGCAGGCAGGGAAGCCCCAATTCACCCCTCCACTTT
TRBV5-4	NA	TRBJ1-5	NA	CASSWGGNSNQPQHF	TGTGCCAGCAGCTGGGGGGGCAATAGCAATCAGCCCCAGCATTTT
TRBV28	NA	TRBJ1-4	NA	CASSLVAGVEKLFF	TGTGCCAGCAGTTTAGTGGCAGGGGTTGAAAAACTGTTTTTT
TRBV5-1	NA	TRBJ1-1	NA	CASSLVGTDTEAFF	TGCGCCAGCAGCTTGGTAGGGACGGACACTGAAGCTTTCTTT
TRBV5-6	NA	TRBJ1-3	NA	CASSSRGDYSGNTIYF	TGTGCCAGCAGCTCCCGGGGGGATTACTCTGGAAACACCATATATTTT
TRBV5-8	once	TRBJ2-3	TRBD2	CASSHRTSVNTQYF	TGTGCCAGCAGCCACCGGACTAGTGTGAATACGCAGTATTTT
TRBV20-1	NA	TRBJ1-2	NA	CSASKGVVDGYTF	TGCAGTGCTAGTAAGGGGGTAGTAGATGGCTACACCTTC
TRBV5-1	NA	TRBJ1-1	NA	CASSPPGRVAAFF	TGCGCCAGCAGCCCACCGGGGAGGGTGGCGGCTTTCTTT
TRBV28	NA	TRBJ1-2	TRBD1	CASSSRTGNYGYTF	TGTGCCAGCAGTTCCCGGACAGGGAACTATGGCTACACCTTC
TRBV3-1/TRBV3-2	NA	TRBJ1-6	NA	CASSRSFSSYNSPLHF	TGTGCCAGCAGCCGGTCATTTAGCTCCTATAATTCACCCCTCCACTTT
TRBV7-2	NA	TRBJ1-1	NA	CASSLQGDTEAFF	TGTGCCAGCAGCTTACAGGGTGACACTGAAGCTTTCTTT
TRBV24-1	NA	TRBJ1-2	TRBD1	CATSDRTGGSYGYTF	TGTGCCACCAGTGACCGGACAGGGGGCAGCTATGGCTACACCTTC
TRBV2	NA	TRBJ1-4	TRBD1	CASSGDSRYEKLFF	TGTGCCAGCAGCGGGGACAGCCGTTATGAAAAACTGTTTTTT
TRBV11-2	NA	TRBJ1-2	NA	CASSFGGSQDYTF	TGTGCCAGCAGCTTCGGGGGTTCGCAGGACTACACCTTC
TRBV6-5	NA	TRBJ2-3	TRBD2	CASSTGGGTDTQYF	TGTGCCAGCAGCACGGGGGGAGGCACAGATACGCAGTATTTT
TRBV6-5	NA	TRBJ2-5	NA	CASSYSARRGTQYF	TGTGCCAGCAGTTACTCGGCTAGAAGGGGGACCCAGTACTTC
TRBV7-3	NA	TRBJ1-1	NA	CASSPKAGNTEAFF	TGTGCCAGCAGCCCGAAGGCGGGGAACACTGAAGCTTTCTTT
TRBV28	NA	TRBJ2-7	NA	CATAGFPVSYEQYF	TGTGCCACCGCAGGGTTCCCCGTCTCCTACGAGCAGTACTTC
TRBV28	NA	TRBJ1-1	NA	CASLTAALNTEAFF	TGTGCCAGCCTCACAGCAGCCTTGAACACTGAAGCTTTCTTT
TRBV28	NA	TRBJ2-2	NA	CASSDGLRGRGTGELFF	TGTGCCAGCAGTGACGGGCTCAGGGGTAGGGGCACCGGGGAGCTGTTTTTT
TRBV6-6	NA	TRBJ2-5	NA	CASSYRETQYF	TGTGCCAGCAGTTACCGAGAGACCCAGTACTTC
TRBV18	once	TRBJ2-5	TRBD1	CASSPPGQGGQETQYF	TGTGCCAGCTCACCCCCGGGACAGGGGGGGCAAGAGACCCAGTACTTC
TRBV29-1	NA	TRBJ2-2	TRBD1	CSAGQGRVNTGELFF	TGCAGCGCTGGACAGGGGCGGGTGAACACCGGGGAGCTGTTTTTT
TRBV5-1	NA	TRBJ2-2	NA	CASSLDTVRANTGELFF	TGCGCCAGCAGCTTGGATACAGTGCGCGCGAACACCGGGGAGCTGTTTTTT
TRBV18	NA	TRBJ1-3	NA	CASSPESRSGNTIYF	TGTGCCAGCTCACCGGAGTCCCGTTCTGGAAACACCATATATTTT
TRBV3-1/TRBV3-2	NA	TRBJ2-7	TRBD2	CASRAKVGLAGPYEQYF	TGTGCCAGCAGAGCCAAAGTGGGACTAGCGGGTCCCTACGAGCAGTACTTC
TRBV28	NA	TRBJ1-2	TRBD1	CASSSPTGGNILYGYTF	TGTGCCAGCAGTTCCCCGACAGGGGGCAACATTCTCTATGGCTACACCTTC
TRBV4-2	NA	TRBJ2-7	TRBD1	CASSRYLQGAAYEQYF	TGTGCCAGCAGCCGATATCTACAGGGGGCAGCCTACGAGCAGTACTTC
TRBV27	NA	TRBJ1-1	TRBD1	CASSLWQGDEAFF	TGTGCCAGCAGTTTATGGCAGGGGGATGAAGCTTTCTTT
TRBV5-6	NA	TRBJ2-3	NA	CASSPGGPDTQYF	TGTGCCAGCAGCCCAGGGGGGCCAGATACGCAGTATTTT
TRBV6-2/TRBV6-3	NA	TRBJ2-5	NA	CASSYRFGETQYF	TGTGCCAGCAGTTATAGATTCGGAGAGACCCAGTACTTC
TRBV3-1/TRBV3-2	NA	TRBJ1-5	NA	CASSPREGRQPQHF	TGTGCCAGCAGCCCCAGGGAGGGTAGGCAGCCCCAGCATTTT
TRBV9	NA	TRBJ2-3	NA	CASSLMGLGTDTQYF	TGTGCCAGCAGCTTAATGGGACTTGGCACAGATACGCAGTATTTT
TRBV7-2	NA	TRBJ2-1	NA	CASSFRAGTSDEQFF	TGTGCCAGCAGCTTCAGGGCGGGGACCAGCGATGAGCAGTTCTTC
TRBV29-1	NA	TRBJ1-3	NA	CKLRTGQTRNTIYF	TGCAAACTGAGGACCGGACAGACTAGAAACACCATATATTTT
TRBV5-4	NA	TRBJ1-1	NA	CASSFEGRMNTEAFF	TGTGCCAGCAGCTTTGAGGGGAGAATGAACACTGAAGCTTTCTTT
TRBV5-1	NA	TRBJ1-1	TRBD1	CASSPLATGLNTEAFF	TGCGCCAGCAGTCCCCTAGCGACAGGGTTGAACACTGAAGCTTTCTTT
TRBV6-2/TRBV6-3	NA	TRBJ1-1	NA	CASSYMEREAFF	TGTGCCAGCAGTTATATGGAACGAGAGGCTTTCTTT
TRBV5-1	NA	TRBJ1-6	NA	CASSPAPSAGSPLHF	TGCGCCAGCAGCCCGGCACCTTCGGCGGGTTCACCCCTCCACTTT
TRBV11-2	once	TRBJ1-3	NA	CASSLDGGRSDTIYF	TGTGCCAGCAGCTTAGATGGGGGACGGTCGGACACCATATATTTT
TRBV7-2	NA	TRBJ1-2	TRBD1	CASSLHRTGQDYGYTF	TGTGCCAGCAGCTTGCATCGGACAGGGCAGGACTATGGCTACACCTTC
TRBV6-5	NA	TRBJ1-2	NA	CASSYDYGYTF	TGTGCCAGCAGTTACGACTATGGCTACACCTTC
TRBV7-8	few	TRBJ2-5	TRBD1	CASSFRQGWQETQYF	TGTGCCAGCAGCTTTCGACAGGGTTGGCAAGAGACCCAGTACTTC
TRBV5-1	NA	TRBJ2-2	TRBD2	CASSLTSGGSTGELFF	TGCGCCAGCAGCTTGACTAGCGGGGGGTCCACCGGGGAGCTGTTTTTT
TRBV4-3	NA	TRBJ2-3	TRBD1	CASSHHWTGGRGDTQYF	TGCGCCAGCAGCCACCACTGGACAGGAGGACGAGGAGATACGCAGTATTTT
TRBV21-1	NA	TRBJ2-7	NA	CASSPRDRGHEQYF	TGTGCCAGCAGCCCGCGGGACAGGGGACACGAGCAGTACTTC
TRBV4-1	NA	TRBJ1-2	NA	CASSPPDRGYTF	TGCGCCAGCAGCCCTCCCGACCGCGGCTACACCTTC
TRBV19	NA	TRBJ2-3	TRBD1	CASKAGGPTDTQYF	TGTGCCAGTAAGGCAGGGGGCCCCACAGATACGCAGTATTTT
TRBV6-4	NA	TRBJ2-2	TRBD1	CASSRQGDTGELFF	TGTGCCAGCAGTAGACAGGGCGACACCGGGGAGCTGTTTTTT